This TCR beta chain was profiled in a study of T cell clones after liver transplantation. Study information: TCRbeta sequencing after a pre-transplant mixed lymphocyte reaction identified graft-donor-reactive clones, later tracked in post-transplant blood. Tolerant meant at least one year fully off immunosuppression without liver enzymes above twice normal.

CD3+CD4+ and CD3+CD8+ cells were FACS-sorted from thawed unstimulated PBMCs. The assay was immunoSEQ multiplex PCR, and TCRdb's table has in-frame clones only and misses some. The profile shows 85,000 to 130,000 clones, 75% to 90% of them singletons. The clonotype was recovered from a human donor who received a liver transplant. This sample comprised CD4+ T cells from blood, obtained before liver transplant.

CDR3: CASSQAGNEQYF. Written as DNA, the CDR3 is TGCGCCAGCAGCCAAGCAGGGAACGAGCAGTACTTC. This rearrangement joins TRBV4-3 to TRBJ2-7, with D possibly matching TRBD1 (5 bases). The V end was cut by 1 base, the J end by 5 bases, with 6 bases between. The CDR3 is made up of 12 amino acids. Per germline, CDR1 LGHNA and CDR2 YSLEER.